Below, 18 T cell receptor beta chains from the same sample are listed, as sequenced in a study of blood T cell repertoires in COVID-19. Clones were read by immunoSEQ multiplex PCR, and TCRdb kept only the in-frame ones, dropping some. Counted here are 99,000 or so clones, 65% to 90% occurring once; the ten biggest clones make up around 4.5%. Material for sequencing was peripheral blood. The receptors derive from a man aged 50 or older with acute or convalescent COVID-19.

The chain couples TRBV5-5 to TRBJ1-2, with D unresolved. Trimming cost V 2 bases and J 3 bases, with 11 bases left between them. This CDR3 is built from 14 residues. The germline V gene has CDR1 SGHKS and CDR2 YYEKEE (reference sequence). The CDR3 bases are TGTGCCAGCAGCTTCGGGAGTCAGGACTATGGCTACACCTTC. Its translation: CASSFGSQDYGYTF. Full variable domain (remainder filled in from reference TRBV5-5 and TRBJ1-2): DAGVTQSPTHLIKTRGQQVTLRCSPISGHKSVSWYQQVLGQGPQFIFQYYEKEERGRGNFPDRFSARQFPNYSSELNVNALLLGDSALYLCASSFGSQDYGYTFGSGTRLTVV.

The genes are TRBV14 and TRBJ2-7, with 7 bases lining up with TRBD1. Germline loops: CDR1 SGHDN, CDR2 FVKESK. CDR3 length: 15 residues. Germline trimming cut 1 base from V and 6 bases from J; bases unmatched to any gene: 9. This CDR3 reads CASSQVWQGEVEQYF. The CDR3, as DNA: TGTGCCAGCAGCCAAGTTTGGCAGGGGGAAGTCGAGCAGTACTTC.

The V gene is TRBV27, the J gene TRBJ1-1; D ambiguous. The CDR3 totals 14 residues. Germline CDR1 and CDR2: MNHEY and SMNVEV (reference sequence). Trimming removed 5 bases at V and 0 bases at J, with 10 bases between. CDR3 sequence: CASSEGTMNTEAFF. CDR3 nucleotides: TGTGCCAGCAGTGAGGGAACTATGAACACTGAAGCTTTCTTT.

The chain couples TRBV7-3 to TRBJ2-1; 7 bases align to TRBD2. CDR1 is SGHTA, CDR2 FQGTGA, per germline. This CDR3 is 15 amino acids long. Germline trimming cut 5 bases from V and 2 bases from J; bases unmatched to any gene: 6. CDR3 sequence reads: CASSPGGSPYNEQFF. For the CDR3, the DNA is TGTGCCAGCAGCCCGGGAGGATCCCCCTACAATGAGCAGTTCTTC. Complete variable domain (other parts from reference TRBV7-3 and TRBJ2-1): GAGVSQTPSNKVTEKGKYVELRCDPISGHTALYWYRQSLGQGPEFLIYFQGTGAADDSGLPNDRFFAVRPEGSVSTLKIQRTERGDSAVYLCASSPGGSPYNEQFFGPGTRLTVL.

The chain links TRBV6-4 to TRBJ1-4, with D possibly TRBD1 on 5 matching bases. Germline V gene data show CDR1 as MRHNA and CDR2 as SNTAGT. Deletions cut 3 bases from V and 2 bases from J, with 10 bases between. The CDR3 contains 15 residues. DNA for the CDR3: TGTGCCAGCAGTGAGGGGACTTCGACTAATGAAAAACTGTTTTTT. This encodes CASSEGTSTNEKLFF.

This chain uses TRBV7-8 with TRBJ2-6; a possible D gene is TRBD1 (6 bases). Germline loops: CDR1 SGHVS, CDR2 FQNEAQ. V was shortened by 6 bases and J by 1 base, with 25 bases between the two germline ends. There are 20 residues in the CDR3. In nucleotides, the CDR3 is TGTGCCAGCAGAAAATACAGGGTGGACCAACAGGGATCTGGGGCCAACGTCCTGACTTTC. Its translation is CASRKYRVDQQGSGANVLTF. Supplemented by reference TRBV7-8 and TRBJ2-6, the full variable domain reads GAGVSQSPRYKVAKRGQDVALRCDPISGHVSLFWYQQALGQGPEFLTYFQNEAQLDKSGLPSDRFFAERPEGSVSTLKIQRTQQEDSAVYLCASRKYRVDQQGSGANVLTFGAGSRLTVL.

The V and J genes are TRBV19 and TRBJ2-7; D not certain. With 3 bases removed from V and 1 base from J, the gap between germline ends came to 7 bases. CDR3 length: 13 residues. Per germline, CDR1 LNHDA and CDR2 SQIVND (reference sequence). In nucleotides, the CDR3 is TGTGCCAGTAGTATGGTCCGGTCCTACGAGCAGTACTTC. This encodes CASSMVRSYEQYF.

This clone was seen a handful of times. The chain employs TRBV5-1 and TRBJ1-1, with D perhaps matching TRBD1 (5 bases). Looked up from germline, CDR1 is SGHRS and CDR2 is YFSETQ. The CDR3 has 14 residues. V lost 6 bases to trimming and J lost 4 bases, with 16 bases between them. Here the CDR3 reads CASTQDTVPTEAFF. The CDR3 DNA sequence: TGCGCCAGCACCCAGGACACTGTTCCCACTGAAGCTTTCTTT.

The rearrangement uses TRBV12-3 or TRBV12-4 and TRBJ1-1; possible D gene TRBD1, 6 bases. The ends were cut back, 5 bases at V and 8 bases at J, with 15 bases in the middle. The CDR3 contains 13 residues. CDR3 DNA sequence: TGTGCCAGCAGTAGGGGGGGGCAGCGGGAAGCTTTCTTT. Encoded protein: CASSRGGQREAFF.

CDR3 amino acids: CAWSDLGLKLPGNTIYF. DNA for the CDR3: TGTGCCTGGAGCGACCTGGGACTCAAACTACCCGGAAACACCATATATTTT. The gene calls are TRBV30 and TRBJ1-3, with a possible D match to TRBD1 (5 bases). CDR3 length: 17 residues. Deletions cut 3 bases from V and 4 bases from J, with 22 bases between. Germline lookup yields CDR1 GTSNPN and CDR2 SVGIG (reference sequence). Variable domain in full (rest from reference TRBV30 and TRBJ1-3): SQTIHQWPATLVQPVGSPLSLECTVEGTSNPNLYWYRQAAGRGLQLLFYSVGIGQISSEVPQNLSASRPQDRQFILSSKKLLLSDSGFYLCAWSDLGLKLPGNTIYFGEGSWLTVV.

V gene TRBV10-2 combines with J gene TRBJ1-5; the D is unclear. Germline CDR1 and CDR2: WSHSY and SAAADI. The V end lost 3 bases, the J end lost 7 bases, and 7 bases lay between the germline ends. The length of the CDR3 is 12 residues. CDR3 bases: TGCGCCAGCAGTGAAGATGAGCAGCCCCAGCATTTT. Translation: CASSEDEQPQHF.

This clone was seen more than once but under ten times. The rearrangement uses TRBV6-5 and TRBJ2-7, with D maybe TRBD1 (5 bases). Trimming took off 8 bases at V and 1 base at J, with 12 bases between the two ends. Germline V CDR1 and CDR2: MNHEY, SVGAGI. This CDR3 comprises 13 residues. The CDR3 loop reads CASAGQVSYEQYF. CDR3 nucleotides: TGTGCCAGCGCCGGACAAGTTTCCTACGAGCAGTACTTC.

This clone has just a few counts. This sequence joins TRBV4-1 and TRBJ2-7; D might be TRBD1 (5 bases). Germline V gene lookup returns CDR1 MGHRA and CDR2 YSYEKL. The CDR3 totals 14 residues. V dropped 4 bases and J dropped 0 bases, with 10 bases sitting between them. CDR3 bases: TGCGCCAGCAGCCCGGACATAAACTCCTACGAGCAGTACTTC. It translates to CASSPDINSYEQYF.

The chain combines TRBV12-3 or TRBV12-4 with TRBJ1-1; perhaps TRBD1 as D (6 bases). Trimming cost V 5 bases and J 1 base, with 8 bases left between them. This CDR3 region has 13 residues. In nucleotides, the CDR3 is TGTGCCAGCAGTGAAGGGGGGAACACTGAAGCTTTCTTT. It specifies CASSEGGNTEAFF.

This sequence joins TRBV25-1 and TRBJ1-5, with no clear D. The V gene's germline CDR1 is MGHDK and CDR2 SYGVNS. The CDR3 totals 13 residues. Between the trimmed V and J ends, which lost 6 bases and 7 bases, there was a span of 13 bases. The CDR3 nucleotides read TGTGCCAGCAGCCAGATAGCGGGGCAGCCCCAGCATTTT. Residues: CASSQIAGQPQHF.

Only a few counts were recorded for this clone. The gene calls are TRBV24-1 and TRBJ2-5; the match to TRBD2 covers 10 bases. Germline CDR1 and CDR2: KGHDR and SFDVKD. The CDR3 contains 17 residues. The J segment lost 0 bases and the V segment lost 5 bases, leaving 8 bases of the junction unmatched. This CDR3 is CATSGTSGTAYQETQYF. The DNA for the CDR3 is TGTGCCACCAGTGGCACTAGCGGGACGGCGTACCAAGAGACCCAGTACTTC.

This chain links TRBV29-1 with TRBJ1-2; TRBD1 is a possible D gene (5 bases). The CDR3 loop spans 10 amino acids. V was cut by 5 bases and J by 6 bases, with 7 bases left in between. The germline CDR1 and CDR2 sequences are SQVTM and ANQGSEA. DNA of the CDR3: TGCAGCGTTCAGGGAAATGGCTACACCTTC. Its translation: CSVQGNGYTF.

The sample holds one count of this clone. The chain joins TRBV10-3 to TRBJ1-2, with D uncertain. The CDR3 has 13 residues. Per the germline V gene, CDR1 is ENHRY and CDR2 is SYGVKD. V lost 2 bases and J 0 bases, leaving 4 bases between the germline ends. This CDR3 is CAISEQSNYGYTF. DNA of the CDR3: TGTGCCATCAGTGAGCAGTCTAACTATGGCTACACCTTC.